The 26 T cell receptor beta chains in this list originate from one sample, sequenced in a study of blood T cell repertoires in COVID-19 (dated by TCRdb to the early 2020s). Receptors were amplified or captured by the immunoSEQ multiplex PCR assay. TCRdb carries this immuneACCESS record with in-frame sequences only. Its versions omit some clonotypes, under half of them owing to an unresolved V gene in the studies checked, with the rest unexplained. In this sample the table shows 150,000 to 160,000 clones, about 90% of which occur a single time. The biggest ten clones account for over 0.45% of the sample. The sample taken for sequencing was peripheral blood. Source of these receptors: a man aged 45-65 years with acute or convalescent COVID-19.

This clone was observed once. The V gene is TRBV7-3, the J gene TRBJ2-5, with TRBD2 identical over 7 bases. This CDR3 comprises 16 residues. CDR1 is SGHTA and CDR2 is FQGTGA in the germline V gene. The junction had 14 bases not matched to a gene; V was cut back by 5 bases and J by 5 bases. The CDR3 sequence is CASSNTPGGRGETQYF. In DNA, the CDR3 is TGTGCCAGCAGCAACACCCCGGGAGGACGGGGCGAGACCCAGTACTTC. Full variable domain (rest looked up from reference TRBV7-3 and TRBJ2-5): GAGVSQTPSNKVTEKGKYVELRCDPISGHTALYWYRQSLGQGPEFLIYFQGTGAADDSGLPNDRFFAVRPEGSVSTLKIQRTERGDSAVYLCASSNTPGGRGETQYFGPGTRLLVL.

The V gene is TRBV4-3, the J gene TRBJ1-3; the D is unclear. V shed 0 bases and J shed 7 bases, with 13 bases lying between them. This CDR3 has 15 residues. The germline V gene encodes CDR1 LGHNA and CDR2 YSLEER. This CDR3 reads CASSQDEAVLNTIYF. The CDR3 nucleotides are TGCGCCAGCAGCCAAGATGAGGCAGTCCTGAACACCATATATTTT.

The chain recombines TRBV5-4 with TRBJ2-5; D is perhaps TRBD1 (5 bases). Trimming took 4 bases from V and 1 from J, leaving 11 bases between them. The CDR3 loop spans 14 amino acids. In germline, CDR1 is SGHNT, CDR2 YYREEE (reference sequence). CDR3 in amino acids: CASSGQTVQETQYF. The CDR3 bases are TGTGCCAGCAGCGGCCAGACAGTCCAAGAGACCCAGTACTTC.

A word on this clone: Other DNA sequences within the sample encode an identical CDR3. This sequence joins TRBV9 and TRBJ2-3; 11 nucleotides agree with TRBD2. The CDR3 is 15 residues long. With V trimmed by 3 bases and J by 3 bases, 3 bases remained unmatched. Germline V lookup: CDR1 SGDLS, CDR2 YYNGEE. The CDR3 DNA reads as TGTGCCAGCAGCGGTACTAGCGGGAGTACAGATACGCAGTATTTT. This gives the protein CASSGTSGSTDTQYF.

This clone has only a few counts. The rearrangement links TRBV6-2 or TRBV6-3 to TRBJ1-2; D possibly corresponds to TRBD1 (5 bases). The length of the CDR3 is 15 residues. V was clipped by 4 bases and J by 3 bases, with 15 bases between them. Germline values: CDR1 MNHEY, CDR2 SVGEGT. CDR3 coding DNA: TGTGCCAGCAGTTTAAACCAGGACAAATACTATGGCTACACCTTC. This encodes CASSLNQDKYYGYTF.

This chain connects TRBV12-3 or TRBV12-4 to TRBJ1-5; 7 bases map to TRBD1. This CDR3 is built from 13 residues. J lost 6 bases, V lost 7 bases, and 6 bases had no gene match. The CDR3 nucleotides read TGTGCCAGCAACAGACAGGGAGGTCAGCCCCAGCATTTT. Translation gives CASNRQGGQPQHF.

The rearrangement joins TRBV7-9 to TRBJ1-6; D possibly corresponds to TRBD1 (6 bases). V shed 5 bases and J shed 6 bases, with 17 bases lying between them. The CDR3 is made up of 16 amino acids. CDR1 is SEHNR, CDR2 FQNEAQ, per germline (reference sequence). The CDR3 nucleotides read TGTGCCAGCAGCCAAGTACAGGGATCTGGTAATTCACCCCTCCACTTT. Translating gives CASSQVQGSGNSPLHF.

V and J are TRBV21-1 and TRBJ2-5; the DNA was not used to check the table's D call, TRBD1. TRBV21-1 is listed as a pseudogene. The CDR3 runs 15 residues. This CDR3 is CASSKPGGNQETQYF. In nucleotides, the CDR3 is TGTGCCAGCAGCAAACCAGGGGGGAACCAAGAGACCCAGTACTTC.

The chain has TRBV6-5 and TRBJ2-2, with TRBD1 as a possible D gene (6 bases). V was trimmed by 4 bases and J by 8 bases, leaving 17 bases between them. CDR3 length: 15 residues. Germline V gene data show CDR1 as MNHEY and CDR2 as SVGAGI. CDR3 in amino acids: CASSFSYRVLGELFF. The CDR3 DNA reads TGTGCCAGCAGTTTTAGCTACAGGGTTTTGGGGGAGCTGTTTTTT.

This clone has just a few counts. The CDR3 is CASSQDQGSEQYV. In nucleotides, the CDR3 is TGCGCCAGCAGCCAAGATCAGGGTTCCGAGCAGTACGTC. The chain combines TRBV4-1 with TRBJ2-7, with TRBD1 as a possible D gene (5 bases). Germline lookup yields CDR1 MGHRA and CDR2 YSYEKL. CDR3 length: 13 amino acids. The V end was cut by 0 bases, the J end by 6 bases, with 9 bases between.

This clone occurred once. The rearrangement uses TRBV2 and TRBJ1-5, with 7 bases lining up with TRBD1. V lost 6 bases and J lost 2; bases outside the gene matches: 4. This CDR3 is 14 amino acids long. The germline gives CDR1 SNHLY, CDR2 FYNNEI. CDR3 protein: CASRDRFGNQPQHF. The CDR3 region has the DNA TGTGCCAGCAGGGACAGGTTCGGCAATCAGCCCCAGCATTTT.

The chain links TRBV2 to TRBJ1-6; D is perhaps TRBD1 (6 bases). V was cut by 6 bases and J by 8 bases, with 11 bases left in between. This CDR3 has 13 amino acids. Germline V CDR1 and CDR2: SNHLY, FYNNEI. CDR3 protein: CASRIRGDSPLHF. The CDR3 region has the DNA TGTGCCAGCAGAATCAGGGGTGATTCACCCCTCCACTTT.

The CDR3 spells CASSEFGLGNTEAFF. In nucleotides, the CDR3 is TGCGCCAGCAGTGAGTTCGGGTTGGGGAACACTGAAGCTTTCTTT. The gene calls are TRBV10-2 and TRBJ1-1; unclear D gene. The germline CDR1 and CDR2 sequences are WSHSY and SAAADI. This CDR3 is built from 15 residues. Deletions cut 1 base from V and 1 base from J, with 10 bases between.

The CDR3 DNA reads TGTGCCAGCAGCGTAAGCGGGACGAGCTCCTACGAGCAGTACTTC. Protein: CASSVSGTSSYEQYF. The genes are TRBV7-6 and TRBJ2-7, with 7 bases that match TRBD2. The V gene's germline CDR1 is SGHVS and CDR2 FNYEAQ. V dropped 5 bases and J dropped 0; count of bases not matched to a gene: 7. The CDR3 loop spans 15 amino acids. The full variable domain, rest sourced from reference TRBV7-6 and TRBJ2-7, is GAGVSQSPRYKVTKRGQDVALRCDPISGHVSLYWYRQALGQGPEFLTYFNYEAQQDKSGLPNDRFSAERPEGSISTLTIQRTEQRDSAMYRCASSVSGTSSYEQYFGPGTRLTVT.

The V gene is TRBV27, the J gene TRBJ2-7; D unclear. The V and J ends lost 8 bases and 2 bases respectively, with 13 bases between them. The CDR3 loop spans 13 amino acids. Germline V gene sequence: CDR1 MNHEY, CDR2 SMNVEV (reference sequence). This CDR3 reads CASHSIPAYEQYF. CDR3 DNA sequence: TGTGCCAGCCACTCCATCCCGGCCTACGAGCAGTACTTC.

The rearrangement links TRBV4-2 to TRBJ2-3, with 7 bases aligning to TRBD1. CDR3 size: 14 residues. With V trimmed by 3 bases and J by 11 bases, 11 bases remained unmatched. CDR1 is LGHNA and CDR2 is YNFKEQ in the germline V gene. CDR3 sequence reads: CASSHETRQGVQYF. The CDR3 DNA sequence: TGTGCCAGCAGCCACGAGACCCGACAGGGTGTGCAGTATTTT.

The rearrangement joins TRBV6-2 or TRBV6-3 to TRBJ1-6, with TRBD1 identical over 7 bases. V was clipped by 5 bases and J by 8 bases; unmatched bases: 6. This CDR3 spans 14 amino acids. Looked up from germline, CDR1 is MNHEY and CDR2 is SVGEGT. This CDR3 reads CASSRQGWYSPLHF. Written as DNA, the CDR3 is TGTGCCAGCAGTAGACAGGGATGGTATTCACCCCTCCACTTT.

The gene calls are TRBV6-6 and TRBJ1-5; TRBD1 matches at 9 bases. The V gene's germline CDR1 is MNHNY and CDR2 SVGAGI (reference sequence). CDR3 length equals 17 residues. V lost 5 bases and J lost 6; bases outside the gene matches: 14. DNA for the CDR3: TGTGCCAGCAGTCTGAACTCCCGGGACAGGGCCCGTCAGCCCCAGCATTTT. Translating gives CASSLNSRDRARQPQHF.

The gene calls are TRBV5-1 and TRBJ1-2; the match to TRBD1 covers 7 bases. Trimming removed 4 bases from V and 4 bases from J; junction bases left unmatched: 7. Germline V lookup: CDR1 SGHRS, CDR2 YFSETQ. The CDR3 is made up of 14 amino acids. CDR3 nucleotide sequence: TGCGCCAGCAGCCCCTCACAGGGGATCTATGGCTACACCTTC. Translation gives CASSPSQGIYGYTF.

The CDR3 is CASSVYRANENIQYF. The DNA of the CDR3 is TGTGCCAGTAGTGTCTACAGGGCTAACGAAAACATTCAGTACTTC. The rearrangement uses TRBV19 and TRBJ2-4, with D perhaps matching TRBD1 (6 bases). The CDR3 contains 15 residues. The V end lost 5 bases, the J end lost 5 bases, and 16 bases lay between the germline ends. The germline V gene encodes CDR1 LNHDA and CDR2 SQIVND (reference sequence).

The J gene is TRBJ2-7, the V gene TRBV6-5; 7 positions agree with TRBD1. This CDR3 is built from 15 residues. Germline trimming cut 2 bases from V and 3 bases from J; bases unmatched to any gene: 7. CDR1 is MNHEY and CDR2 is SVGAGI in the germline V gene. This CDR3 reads CASSYRLDRSYEQYF. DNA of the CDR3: TGTGCCAGCAGTTACCGTCTGGACAGGAGCTACGAGCAGTACTTC.

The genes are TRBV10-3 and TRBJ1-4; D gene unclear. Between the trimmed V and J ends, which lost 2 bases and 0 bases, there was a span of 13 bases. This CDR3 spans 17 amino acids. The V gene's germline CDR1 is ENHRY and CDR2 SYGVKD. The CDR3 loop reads CAISELPGLATNEKLFF. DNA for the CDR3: TGTGCCATCAGTGAGCTTCCAGGACTTGCAACTAATGAAAAACTGTTTTTT.

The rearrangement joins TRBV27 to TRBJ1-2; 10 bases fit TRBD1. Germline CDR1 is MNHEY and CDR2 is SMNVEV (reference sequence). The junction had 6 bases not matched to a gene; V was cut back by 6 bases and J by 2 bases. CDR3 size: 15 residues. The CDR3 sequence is CASSAPGQGNYGYTF. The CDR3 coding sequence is TGTGCCAGCAGCGCTCCGGGACAGGGGAACTATGGCTACACCTTC.

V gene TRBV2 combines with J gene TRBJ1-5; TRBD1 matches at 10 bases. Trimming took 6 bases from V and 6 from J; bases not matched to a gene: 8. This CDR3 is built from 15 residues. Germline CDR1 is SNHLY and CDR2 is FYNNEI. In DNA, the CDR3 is TGTGCCAGCAGCCGACAGGGGGCGGCCGGTCAGCCCCAGCATTTT. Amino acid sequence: CASSRQGAAGQPQHF.

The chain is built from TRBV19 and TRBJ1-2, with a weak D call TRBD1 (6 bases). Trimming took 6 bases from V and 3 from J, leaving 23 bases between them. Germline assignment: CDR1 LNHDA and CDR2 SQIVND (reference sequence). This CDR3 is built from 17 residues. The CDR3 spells CASSDLAAWTDHYGYTF. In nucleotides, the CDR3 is TGTGCCAGTAGCGATCTAGCGGCCTGGACAGATCACTATGGCTACACCTTC. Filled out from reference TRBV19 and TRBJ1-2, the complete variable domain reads DGGITQSPKYLFRKEGQNVTLSCEQNLNHDAMYWYRQDPGQGLRLIYYSQIVNDFQKGDIAEGYSVSREKKESFPLTVTSAQKNPTAFYLCASSDLAAWTDHYGYTFGSGTRLTVV.

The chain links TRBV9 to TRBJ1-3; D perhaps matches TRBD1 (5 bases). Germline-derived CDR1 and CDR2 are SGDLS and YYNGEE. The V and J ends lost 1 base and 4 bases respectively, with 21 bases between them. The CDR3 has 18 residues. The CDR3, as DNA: TGTGCCAGCAGCGTATACCCCCCGGGGGGTAACCAGGGAAACACCATATATTTT. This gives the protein CASSVYPPGGNQGNTIYF. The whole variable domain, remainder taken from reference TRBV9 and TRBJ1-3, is DSGVTQTPKHLITATGQRVTLRCSPRSGDLSVYWYQQSLDQGLQFLIQYYNGEERAKGNILERFSAQQFPDLHSELNLSSLELGDSALYFCASSVYPPGGNQGNTIYFGEGSWLTVV.